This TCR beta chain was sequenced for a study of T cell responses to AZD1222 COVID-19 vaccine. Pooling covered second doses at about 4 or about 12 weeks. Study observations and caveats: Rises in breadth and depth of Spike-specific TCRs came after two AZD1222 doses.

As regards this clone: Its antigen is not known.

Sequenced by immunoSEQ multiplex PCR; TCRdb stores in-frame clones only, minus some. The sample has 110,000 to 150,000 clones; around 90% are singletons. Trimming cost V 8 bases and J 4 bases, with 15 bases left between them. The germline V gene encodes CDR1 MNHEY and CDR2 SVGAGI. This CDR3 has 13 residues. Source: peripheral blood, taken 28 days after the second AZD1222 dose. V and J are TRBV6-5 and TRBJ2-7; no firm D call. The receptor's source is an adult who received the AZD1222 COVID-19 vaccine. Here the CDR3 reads CASSTRGSYEQYF. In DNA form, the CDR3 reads TGTGCCAGCTCCACTCGTGGGTCTTACGAGCAGTACTTC.